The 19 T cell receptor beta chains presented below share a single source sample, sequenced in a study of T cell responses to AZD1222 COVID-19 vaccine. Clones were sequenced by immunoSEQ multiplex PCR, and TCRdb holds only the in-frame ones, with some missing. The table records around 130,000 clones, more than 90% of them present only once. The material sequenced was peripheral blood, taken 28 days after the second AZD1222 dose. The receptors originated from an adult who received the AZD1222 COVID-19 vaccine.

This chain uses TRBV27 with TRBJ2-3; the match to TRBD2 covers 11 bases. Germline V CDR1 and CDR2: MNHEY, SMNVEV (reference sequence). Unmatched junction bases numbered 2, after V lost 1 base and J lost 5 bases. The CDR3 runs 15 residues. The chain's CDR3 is CASSLFSGGGDTQYF. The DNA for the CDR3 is TGTGCCAGCAGTTTATTTAGCGGGGGGGGAGATACGCAGTATTTT.

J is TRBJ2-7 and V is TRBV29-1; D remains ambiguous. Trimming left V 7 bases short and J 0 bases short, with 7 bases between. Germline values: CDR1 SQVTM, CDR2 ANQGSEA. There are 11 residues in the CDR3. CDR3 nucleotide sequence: TGCAGCGGAGTGAGCTCCTACGAGCAGTACGTC. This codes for CSGVSSYEQYV.

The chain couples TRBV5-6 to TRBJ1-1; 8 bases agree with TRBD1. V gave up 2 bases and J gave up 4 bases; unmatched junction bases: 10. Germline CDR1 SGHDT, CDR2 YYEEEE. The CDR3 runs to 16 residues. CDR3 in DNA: TGTGCCAGCAGCTTCTACGCAGGGGGCACGGTCACTGAAGCTTTCTTT. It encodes CASSFYAGGTVTEAFF.

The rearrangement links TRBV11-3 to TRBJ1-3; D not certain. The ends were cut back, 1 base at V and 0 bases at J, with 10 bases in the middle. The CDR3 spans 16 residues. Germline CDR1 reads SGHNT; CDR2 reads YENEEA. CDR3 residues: CASSLGGTVSGNTIYF. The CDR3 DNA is TGTGCCAGCAGCTTAGGAGGCACCGTCTCTGGAAACACCATATATTTT.

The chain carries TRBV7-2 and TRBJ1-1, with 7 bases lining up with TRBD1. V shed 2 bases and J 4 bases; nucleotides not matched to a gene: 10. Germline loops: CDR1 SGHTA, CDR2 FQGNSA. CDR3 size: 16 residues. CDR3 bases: TGTGCCAGCAGCTTATTAAGTGGGGCAGGGGGCACTGAAGCTTTCTTT. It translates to CASSLLSGAGGTEAFF.

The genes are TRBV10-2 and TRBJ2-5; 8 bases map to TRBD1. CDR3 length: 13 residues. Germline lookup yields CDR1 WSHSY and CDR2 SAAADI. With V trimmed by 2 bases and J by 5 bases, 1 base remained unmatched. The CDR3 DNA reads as TGCGCCAGCAGTGAGACAGGGGGGGAGACCCAGTACTTC. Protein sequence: CASSETGGETQYF.

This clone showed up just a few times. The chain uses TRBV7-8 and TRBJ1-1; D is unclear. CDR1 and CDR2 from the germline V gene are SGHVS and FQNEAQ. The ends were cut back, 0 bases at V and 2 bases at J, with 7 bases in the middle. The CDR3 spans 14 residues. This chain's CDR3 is CASSLAGINTEAFF. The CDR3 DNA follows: TGTGCCAGCAGCTTAGCGGGGATCAACACTGAAGCTTTCTTT.

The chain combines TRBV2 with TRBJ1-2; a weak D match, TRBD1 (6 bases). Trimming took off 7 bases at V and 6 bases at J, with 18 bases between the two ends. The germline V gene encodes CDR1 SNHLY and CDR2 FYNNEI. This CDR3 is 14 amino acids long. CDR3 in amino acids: CASIIQGRMNGYTF. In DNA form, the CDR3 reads TGTGCCAGCATTATACAGGGAAGGATGAATGGCTACACCTTC.

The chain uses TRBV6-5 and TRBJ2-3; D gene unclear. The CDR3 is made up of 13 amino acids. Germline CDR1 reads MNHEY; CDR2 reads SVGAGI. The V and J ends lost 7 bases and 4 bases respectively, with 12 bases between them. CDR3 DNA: TGTGCCAGCAACTTGGTGGTCTCAGATACGCAGTATTTT. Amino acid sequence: CASNLVVSDTQYF.

The CDR3 DNA reads TGTGCCAGCAGTCCTCAGGGGTTCCGGAACACTGAAGCTTTCTTT. The encoded protein is CASSPQGFRNTEAFF. The chain links TRBV2 to TRBJ1-1; TRBD1 is a possible D gene (6 bases). This CDR3 contains 15 residues. Germline V lookup: CDR1 SNHLY, CDR2 FYNNEI. V was cut by 5 bases and J by 1 base, with 14 bases left in between.

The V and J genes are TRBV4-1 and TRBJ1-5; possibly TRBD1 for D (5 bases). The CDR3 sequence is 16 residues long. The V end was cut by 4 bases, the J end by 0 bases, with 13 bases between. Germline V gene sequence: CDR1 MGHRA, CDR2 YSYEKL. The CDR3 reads CASSPRQISSNQPQHF. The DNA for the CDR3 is TGCGCCAGCAGCCCCCGACAGATCAGTAGCAATCAGCCCCAGCATTTT.

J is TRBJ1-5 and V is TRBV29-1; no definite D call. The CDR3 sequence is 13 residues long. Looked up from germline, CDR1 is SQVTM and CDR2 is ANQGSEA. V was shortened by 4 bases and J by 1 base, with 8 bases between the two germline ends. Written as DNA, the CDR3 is TGCAGCGTTGGAGGGAGGAGCAATCAGCCCCAGCATTTT. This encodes CSVGGRSNQPQHF. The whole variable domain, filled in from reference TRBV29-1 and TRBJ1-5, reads SAVISQKPSRDICQRGTSLTIQCQVDSQVTMMFWYRQQPGQSLTLIATANQGSEATYESGFVIDKFPISRPNLTFSTLTVSNMSPEDSSIYLCSVGGRSNQPQHFGDGTRLSIL.

This CDR3 is CASSAHPSGAGVWPQHF. In nucleotides, the CDR3 is TGTGCCAGCAGCGCCCACCCAAGCGGTGCTGGGGTCTGGCCCCAGCATTTT. This sequence joins TRBV11-3 and TRBJ1-5; no clear D. Trimming took 5 bases from V and 9 from J, leaving 26 bases between them. The CDR3 consists of 17 residues. CDR1 and CDR2 (germline): SGHNT, YENEEA. The variable domain in full, completed from reference TRBV11-3 and TRBJ1-5, reads EAGVVQSPRYKIIEKKQPVAFWCNPISGHNTLYWYLQNLGQGPELLIRYENEEAVDDSQLPKDRFSAERLKGVDSTLKIQPAELGDSAVYLCASSAHPSGAGVWPQHFGDGTRLSIL.

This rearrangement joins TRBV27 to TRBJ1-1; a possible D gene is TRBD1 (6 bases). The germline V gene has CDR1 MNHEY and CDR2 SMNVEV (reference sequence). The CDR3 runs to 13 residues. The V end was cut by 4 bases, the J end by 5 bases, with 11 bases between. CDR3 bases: TGTGCCAGCAGTTCCAACAGGGTAACTGAAGCTTTCTTT. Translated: CASSSNRVTEAFF.

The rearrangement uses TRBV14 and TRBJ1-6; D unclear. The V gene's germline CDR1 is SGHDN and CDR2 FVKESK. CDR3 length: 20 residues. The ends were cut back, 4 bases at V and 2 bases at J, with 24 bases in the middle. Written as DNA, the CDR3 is TGTGCCAGCAGCCCCGAGACCTTCCGGGGTCGGCTGGCCTATAATTCACCCCTCCACTTT. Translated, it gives CASSPETFRGRLAYNSPLHF.

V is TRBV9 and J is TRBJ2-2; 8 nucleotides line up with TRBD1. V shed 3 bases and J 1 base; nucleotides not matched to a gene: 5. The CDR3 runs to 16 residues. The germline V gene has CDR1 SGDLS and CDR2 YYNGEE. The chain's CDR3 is CASSDRQGMNTGELFF. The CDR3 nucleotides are TGTGCCAGCAGCGACCGACAGGGGATGAACACCGGGGAGCTGTTTTTT. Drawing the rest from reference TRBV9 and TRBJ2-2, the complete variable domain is DSGVTQTPKHLITATGQRVTLRCSPRSGDLSVYWYQQSLDQGLQFLIQYYNGEERAKGNILERFSAQQFPDLHSELNLSSLELGDSALYFCASSDRQGMNTGELFFGEGSRLTVL.

CDR3 amino acids: CASSLRLAALSEFF. CDR3 sequence (DNA): TGTGCCAGCAGTTTAAGACTAGCGGCCCTTTCGGAGTTCTTC. This chain joins TRBV27 and TRBJ2-1, with 9 bases aligning to TRBD2. This CDR3 contains 14 residues. Germline CDR1 reads MNHEY; CDR2 reads SMNVEV (reference sequence). Trimming at V came to 2 bases and at J to 14 bases, leaving 10 bases not matched to a gene.

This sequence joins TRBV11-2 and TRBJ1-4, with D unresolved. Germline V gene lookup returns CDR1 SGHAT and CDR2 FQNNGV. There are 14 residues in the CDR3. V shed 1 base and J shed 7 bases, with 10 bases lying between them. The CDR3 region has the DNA TGTGCCAGCAGCTTAGTTCGCGCGGGTGAAAAACTGTTTTTT. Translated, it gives CASSLVRAGEKLFF.

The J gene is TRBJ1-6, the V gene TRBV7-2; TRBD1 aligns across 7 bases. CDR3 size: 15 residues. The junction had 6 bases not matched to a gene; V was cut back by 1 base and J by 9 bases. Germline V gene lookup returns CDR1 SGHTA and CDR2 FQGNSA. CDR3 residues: CASSLGQGGFSPLHF. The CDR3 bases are TGTGCCAGCAGCTTAGGACAGGGAGGTTTTTCACCCCTCCACTTT. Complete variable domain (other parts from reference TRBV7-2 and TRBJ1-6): GAGVSQSPSNKVTEKGKDVELRCDPISGHTALYWYRQSLGQGLEFLIYFQGNSAPDKSGLPSDRFSAERTGGSVSTLTIQRTQQEDSAVYLCASSLGQGGFSPLHFGNGTRLTVT.